The 30 T cell receptor beta chains listed next were all sequenced from one sample in a study of blood T cell repertoires in COVID-19. Generated by immunoSEQ multiplex PCR, the TCRdb table keeps only in-frame clones and is missing some. The data hold about 280,000 clones, with approximately 91% observed a single time. Sequenced sample: PBMCs or T cells enriched from blood (not recorded which). All receptors come from a woman aged 30 to 39 who had recovered from COVID-19.

This chain uses TRBV5-1 with TRBJ1-6, with D hard to call. The length of the CDR3 is 16 residues. Deletions cut 0 bases from V and 6 bases from J, with 13 bases between. Germline assignment: CDR1 SGHRS and CDR2 YFSETQ. The CDR3 protein is CASSLDWLERNSPLHF. CDR3 DNA sequence: TGCGCCAGCAGCTTGGACTGGTTAGAGCGTAATTCACCCCTCCACTTT.

This sequence joins TRBV27 and TRBJ1-1; a weak D match, TRBD1 (5 bases). Trimming shortened V by 3 bases and J by 4 bases, and 18 bases separated the two germline ends. The germline CDR1 and CDR2 sequences are MNHEY and SMNVEV (reference sequence). The CDR3 totals 16 residues. The CDR3 sequence: CASSFSILGGFTEAFF. The DNA for the CDR3 is TGTGCCAGCAGTTTTTCGATCTTGGGGGGGTTCACTGAAGCTTTCTTT.

V gene TRBV18 combines with J gene TRBJ1-1; 8 bases are a match to TRBD1. The germline CDR1 and CDR2 sequences are KGHSH and LQKENI. The CDR3 spans 13 residues. With 4 bases clipped from V and 4 bases from J, the junction kept 2 bases outside the gene matches. The CDR3 region is CASSRDRGTEAFF. The CDR3 nucleotides are TGTGCCAGCTCACGCGACAGGGGCACTGAAGCTTTCTTT.

This clone came up once. The chain couples TRBV28 to TRBJ1-2; no definite D call. Per germline, CDR1 MDHEN and CDR2 SYDVKM. This CDR3 is built from 11 residues. Deletions cut 4 bases from V and 8 bases from J, with 8 bases between. CDR3 residues: CASSSSRGYTF. The CDR3 bases are TGTGCCAGCAGTTCATCTAGGGGCTACACCTTC.

The chain employs TRBV7-3 and TRBJ2-3; D might be TRBD2 (5 bases). V was trimmed by 5 bases and J by 1 base, leaving 10 bases between them. The CDR3 spans 14 residues. Germline CDR1 reads SGHTA; CDR2 reads FQGTGA. CDR3 bases: TGTGCCAGCAGCCTAAAAGCGGGCACAGATACGCAGTATTTT. This translates into CASSLKAGTDTQYF.

This rearrangement joins TRBV7-2 to TRBJ2-5; D unclear. Trimming left V 0 bases short and J 5 bases short, with 13 bases between. There are 15 residues in the CDR3. Germline loops: CDR1 SGHTA, CDR2 FQGNSA. The CDR3 spells CASSLAGSLRETQYF. DNA of the CDR3: TGTGCCAGCAGCTTAGCGGGTAGCCTGCGGGAGACCCAGTACTTC.

This clone came up a few times. This chain joins TRBV6-2 or TRBV6-3 and TRBJ2-3, with a tentative D call TRBD1 (5 bases). The CDR3 contains 13 residues. Germline CDR1 is MNHEY and CDR2 is SVGEGT. V was cut by 1 base and J by 9 bases, with 11 bases left in between. The CDR3 spells CASSYFGPGTQYF. CDR3 DNA: TGTGCCAGCAGTTACTTTGGCCCAGGGACGCAGTATTTT.

This rearrangement joins TRBV20-1 to TRBJ2-2; D possibly corresponds to TRBD1 (5 bases). The V gene lost 3 bases and the J gene lost 0 bases, with 11 bases spanning the gap. Germline CDR1 is DFQATT and CDR2 is SNEGSKA (reference sequence). The CDR3 is 15 residues long. Written as DNA, the CDR3 is TGCAGTGCTAGTGGGGCAGCCCCGAACACCGGGGAGCTGTTTTTT. This encodes CSASGAAPNTGELFF.

The rearrangement joins TRBV28 to TRBJ2-1, with D possibly being TRBD2 (6 bases). Germline V lookup: CDR1 MDHEN, CDR2 SYDVKM. V lost 6 bases, J lost 8 bases, and 14 bases lay in between. CDR3 length: 13 amino acids. DNA of the CDR3: TGTGCCAGCAGGGCCGGGAGCCTCTATGAGCAGTTCTTC. Protein product: CASRAGSLYEQFF.

The chain has TRBV7-9 and TRBJ1-1, with 8 positions matching TRBD1. With V trimmed by 3 bases and J by 6 bases, 3 bases remained unmatched. The CDR3 length is 13 residues. Germline CDR1 SEHNR, CDR2 FQNEAQ (reference sequence). The CDR3 protein is CASSFRTGSEAFF. DNA of the CDR3: TGTGCCAGCAGCTTCCGGACAGGGTCTGAAGCTTTCTTT.

The chain recombines TRBV24-1 with TRBJ2-1; D remains unclear. V was trimmed by 5 bases and J by 8 bases, leaving 9 bases between them. The CDR3 consists of 12 residues. Germline CDR1 reads KGHDR; CDR2 reads SFDVKD. The CDR3 coding sequence is TGTGCCACCAGTGCCCTAGTGGATGAGCAGTTCTTC. This gives the protein CATSALVDEQFF.

This chain joins TRBV12-3 or TRBV12-4 and TRBJ1-5; D remains ambiguous. Trimming shortened V by 7 bases and J by 2 bases, and 9 bases separated the two germline ends. The CDR3 sequence is 13 residues long. Here the CDR3 reads CASTNRGNQPQHF. CDR3 DNA sequence: TGTGCCAGCACAAACCGGGGCAATCAGCCCCAGCATTTT.

This chain links TRBV5-1 with TRBJ1-5; weak D call: TRBD1 (5 bases). The CDR3 consists of 15 residues. Trimming took off 4 bases at V and 5 bases at J, with 16 bases between the two ends. Germline CDR1 reads SGHRS; CDR2 reads YFSETQ. The CDR3 nucleotides are TGCGCCAGCAGCAGTAGAGGAGGGGCGGATCAGCCCCAGCATTTT. Amino acid sequence: CASSSRGGADQPQHF.

This chain uses TRBV11-3 with TRBJ2-5; no definite D call. Trimming shortened V by 0 bases and J by 1 base, and 9 bases separated the two germline ends. Germline CDR1 and CDR2: SGHNT and YENEEA. The CDR3 extends over 15 amino acids. The CDR3 coding sequence is TGTGCCAGCAGCTTAGATCTAAACGGCCAAGAGACCCAGTACTTC. Translation: CASSLDLNGQETQYF.

The V and J genes are TRBV27 and TRBJ2-1, with a tentative D call TRBD1 (6 bases). This CDR3 region has 14 residues. The germline CDR1 and CDR2 sequences are MNHEY and SMNVEV (reference sequence). V shed 10 bases and J shed 5 bases, with 18 bases lying between them. The DNA for the CDR3 is TGTGCCACCTTTATTTCCGGGACACACAATGAGCAGTTCTTC. It codes for CATFISGTHNEQFF.

V is TRBV7-8 and J is TRBJ2-2; D is ambiguous. V was cut by 1 base and J by 6 bases, with 9 bases left in between. The CDR3 consists of 14 residues. In germline, CDR1 is SGHVS, CDR2 FQNEAQ. DNA of the CDR3: TGTGCCAGCAGCTTAGAACCGGCGGCCGGGGAGCTGTTTTTT. Translating it yields CASSLEPAAGELFF.

This CDR3 reads CASSLRASGSGELFF. The CDR3 DNA follows: TGCGCCAGCAGCTTGAGGGCTAGCGGGAGCGGGGAGCTGTTTTTT. The V and J genes are TRBV5-1 and TRBJ2-2; 10 bases match TRBD2. This CDR3 has 15 residues. The junction had 4 bases not matched to a gene; V was cut back by 1 base and J by 7 bases. CDR1 and CDR2 from the germline V gene are SGHRS and YFSETQ.

This chain uses TRBV30 with TRBJ1-5, with D unclear. V was trimmed by 0 bases and J by 3 bases, leaving 15 bases between them. Germline lookup yields CDR1 GTSNPN and CDR2 SVGIG (reference sequence). The CDR3 is made up of 16 amino acids. CDR3 nucleotide sequence: TGTGCCTGGAGTGTACGAAACGGACGGGACAATCAGCCCCAGCATTTT. Protein: CAWSVRNGRDNQPQHF.

The chain is built from TRBV12-5 and TRBJ1-1; 10 positions agree with TRBD1. Germline V gene sequence: CDR1 LGHNT, CDR2 FRNRAP. The CDR3 is 17 amino acids. V trimming: 5 bases; J trimming: 1 base; junction bases outside the gene matches: 10. This chain's CDR3 is CASGLRGTGEPNTEAFF. The CDR3 nucleotides read TGTGCTAGTGGTCTGCGTGGGACAGGGGAGCCGAACACTGAAGCTTTCTTT.

The chain couples TRBV2 to TRBJ1-1, with TRBD1 matching over 8 bases. Germline trimming cut 7 bases from V and 6 bases from J; bases unmatched to any gene: 13. The germline V gene encodes CDR1 SNHLY and CDR2 FYNNEI. The CDR3 has 15 residues. CDR3 sequence: CASKDRVLGGSEAFF. For the CDR3, the DNA is TGTGCCAGCAAGGACAGGGTCTTGGGTGGCTCTGAAGCTTTCTTT.

This rearrangement joins TRBV6-6 to TRBJ2-2, with D maybe TRBD1 (6 bases). Germline CDR1 and CDR2: MNHNY and SVGAGI (reference sequence). V was shortened by 5 bases and J by 5 bases, with 15 bases between the two germline ends. This CDR3 comprises 15 residues. The chain's CDR3 is CASSPHDRFTGELFF. The CDR3 DNA follows: TGTGCCAGCAGTCCTCACGACAGGTTTACCGGGGAGCTGTTTTTT.

This rearrangement joins TRBV9 to TRBJ2-5; tentatively, D is TRBD1 (6 bases). V lost 4 bases, J lost 1 base, and 14 bases lay in between. Germline V gene sequence: CDR1 SGDLS, CDR2 YYNGEE. This CDR3 region has 15 residues. This chain's CDR3 is CASSSSGAIQETQYF. For the CDR3, the DNA is TGTGCCAGCAGCTCGTCAGGGGCCATCCAAGAGACCCAGTACTTC.

The CDR3 sequence: CAWTGDRQWGGYTF. The CDR3 DNA is TGTGCCTGGACTGGGGACAGACAATGGGGCGGCTACACCTTC. The chain couples TRBV30 to TRBJ1-2; 7 nucleotides match TRBD1. The CDR3 runs to 14 residues. Germline lookup yields CDR1 GTSNPN and CDR2 SVGIG (reference sequence). J was trimmed by 8 bases and V by 4 bases; bases with no gene match: 13.

The chain combines TRBV29-1 with TRBJ1-1; no firm D call. The CDR3 runs to 15 residues. From germline, CDR1 is SQVTM and CDR2 ANQGSEA. V lost 7 bases and J lost 1, with 19 bases in between. CDR3 DNA sequence: TGCAGCGACTTTTATCTGACGGGAGAGAACACTGAAGCTTTCTTT. It codes for CSDFYLTGENTEAFF.

J is TRBJ1-6 and V is TRBV5-1; 12 positions agree with TRBD1. V shed 4 bases and J 4 bases; nucleotides not matched to a gene: 6. The CDR3 is 17 amino acids. CDR1 is SGHRS and CDR2 is YFSETQ in the germline V gene. As DNA, the CDR3 is TGCGCCAGCAGCAGGGGACAGGGGGCGACATATAATTCACCCCTCCACTTT. This codes for CASSRGQGATYNSPLHF.

The chain joins TRBV7-9 to TRBJ1-6; weak D call: TRBD1 (5 bases). The CDR3 has 13 residues. V lost 1 base and J lost 8, with 6 bases in between. Looked up from germline, CDR1 is SEHNR and CDR2 is FQNEAQ (reference sequence). The CDR3 spells CASSLGGDSPLHF. CDR3 nucleotides: TGTGCCAGCAGCTTAGGGGGGGATTCACCCCTCCACTTT.

This chain connects TRBV28 to TRBJ1-1; D may be TRBD1 (6 bases). Looked up from germline, CDR1 is MDHEN and CDR2 is SYDVKM. This CDR3 spans 16 amino acids. V was clipped by 5 bases and J by 0 bases, with 16 bases between them. CDR3 in amino acids: CASSPYGQPMNTEAFF. The CDR3 DNA is TGTGCCAGCAGTCCCTACGGACAGCCCATGAACACTGAAGCTTTCTTT.

The chain carries TRBV5-1 and TRBJ1-1, with unresolved D. Per germline, CDR1 SGHRS and CDR2 YFSETQ. V lost 5 bases, J lost 4 bases, and 9 bases lay in between. CDR3 length: 12 amino acids. CDR3 bases: TGCGCCAGCAGATCGGGGTTCACTGAAGCTTTCTTT. Residues: CASRSGFTEAFF.

As for this clone: Its ends do not fully match the called genes, so a read error is possible. This chain connects TRBV4-3 to TRBJ2-3; 8 bases are a match to TRBD2. The V gene's germline CDR1 is LGHNA and CDR2 YSLEER. The CDR3 runs 14 residues. The CDR3 is CASSPRTSHRYAVF. The CDR3 DNA is TGCGCCAGCAGCCCGAGGACTAGCCACAGATACGCAGTATTT.

The gene calls are TRBV5-1 and TRBJ1-4; 7 nucleotides line up with TRBD1. Germline V gene data show CDR1 as SGHRS and CDR2 as YFSETQ. The CDR3 runs 16 residues. The J segment lost 8 bases and the V segment lost 1 base, leaving 11 bases of the junction unmatched. CDR3 sequence (DNA): TGCGCCAGCAGCTTGTATGGGCCAGGGGGGACGGAAAAACTGTTTTTT. It yields the protein CASSLYGPGGTEKLFF.